The rows below give T cell receptor beta chains drawn from one sample of a study of shared clonotypes between healthy human individuals. The method was immunoSEQ multiplex PCR; TCRdb's version includes in-frame clones alone and lacks a portion of them. This sample has a few million clones; more than 80% occur once, and the top ten carry 0.39%. Material for sequencing was naive CD4+ T cells from PBMCs. The receptor source for this set is a young man in good health. Some clones in this sample may be carry-over from other donors' samples. Both conserved end residues are part of each CDR3. Not every row has a clone size; where given, it reads once, few, many or a size class.

j_call: TRBJ1-1
v_call: TRBV5-1
cdr3_length: 17
clone_size: once
cdr3_aa: CASSLGPQGAVVSEAFF

j_call: TRBJ2-2
v_call: TRBV7-3
cdr3_length: 16
clone_size: -
cdr3_aa: CASSPQGTRYTGELFF

j_call: TRBJ1-1
v_call: TRBV6-6
cdr3_length: 16
clone_size: -
cdr3_aa: CASSPQPPGTSSGAFF

j_call: TRBJ2-7
v_call: TRBV7-2
cdr3_length: 14
clone_size: once
cdr3_aa: CASIPPYGPGEQYF

j_call: TRBJ2-3
v_call: TRBV30
cdr3_length: 14
clone_size: -
cdr3_aa: CAWSVLGRTDTQYF

j_call: TRBJ2-5
v_call: TRBV9
cdr3_length: 21
clone_size: -
cdr3_aa: CASSVGLKTSGSWGAQETQYF

j_call: TRBJ1-2
v_call: TRBV5-1
cdr3_length: 15
clone_size: -
cdr3_aa: CASSSLPGENYGYTF

j_call: TRBJ1-4
v_call: TRBV7-9
cdr3_length: 15
clone_size: -
cdr3_aa: CASSPQGGVSEKLFF

j_call: TRBJ2-7
v_call: TRBV30
cdr3_length: 16
clone_size: -
cdr3_aa: CAWSVGRDSPSYEQYF

j_call: TRBJ2-2
v_call: TRBV28
cdr3_length: 16
clone_size: -
cdr3_aa: CASSPFGTRGTGELFF

j_call: TRBJ2-1
v_call: TRBV28
cdr3_length: 14
clone_size: -
cdr3_aa: CASSLRLAQDQQFF

j_call: TRBJ2-4
v_call: TRBV5-4
cdr3_length: 13
clone_size: -
cdr3_aa: CASSLSPMGIQYF

j_call: TRBJ1-5
v_call: TRBV11-2
cdr3_length: 14
clone_size: -
cdr3_aa: CASTRKGGGQPQHF

j_call: TRBJ1-2
v_call: TRBV7-2
cdr3_length: 14
clone_size: -
cdr3_aa: CASSLEGAAYGYTF

j_call: TRBJ1-1
v_call: TRBV6-5
cdr3_length: 15
clone_size: -
cdr3_aa: CASSPGHFSNTEAFF

j_call: TRBJ2-3
v_call: TRBV6-1
cdr3_length: 12
clone_size: -
cdr3_aa: CATGFGTDTQYF

j_call: TRBJ2-2
v_call: TRBV7-9
cdr3_length: 16
clone_size: -
cdr3_aa: CASSLGPWGYTGELFF

j_call: TRBJ1-5
v_call: TRBV6-6
cdr3_length: 14
clone_size: -
cdr3_aa: CASTLREGIQPQHF

j_call: TRBJ1-4
v_call: TRBV4-2
cdr3_length: 11
clone_size: -
cdr3_aa: CASSQGGGLFF

j_call: TRBJ1-1
v_call: TRBV9
cdr3_length: 14
clone_size: few
cdr3_aa: CASSVGVGNTEAFF

j_call: TRBJ2-7
v_call: TRBV10-3
cdr3_length: 15
clone_size: -
cdr3_aa: CAISEGTGTTYEQYF

j_call: TRBJ2-1
v_call: TRBV5-1
cdr3_length: 14
clone_size: -
cdr3_aa: CASTSGETYNEQFF

j_call: TRBJ2-1
v_call: TRBV9
cdr3_length: 13
clone_size: -
cdr3_aa: CASSVLAGNEQFF

j_call: TRBJ1-5
v_call: TRBV6-6
cdr3_length: 16
clone_size: -
cdr3_aa: CASSYLGRPSNQPQHF

j_call: TRBJ2-3
v_call: TRBV4-1
cdr3_length: 18
clone_size: -
cdr3_aa: CASSQEGSGGSSTDTQYF

j_call: TRBJ2-1
v_call: TRBV21-1
cdr3_length: 14
clone_size: -
cdr3_aa: CASTPGGTYNEQFF

j_call: TRBJ2-7
v_call: TRBV28
cdr3_length: 12
clone_size: -
cdr3_aa: CASYDRYHEQYF

j_call: TRBJ2-5
v_call: TRBV6-1
cdr3_length: 15
clone_size: -
cdr3_aa: CASSGHGTPQETQYF

j_call: TRBJ2-1
v_call: TRBV5-4
cdr3_length: 16
clone_size: -
cdr3_aa: CASSLAGRGVGNEQFF

j_call: TRBJ1-5
v_call: TRBV28
cdr3_length: 15
clone_size: many
cdr3_aa: CASSFGRRGNQPQHF

j_call: TRBJ2-2
v_call: TRBV10-2
cdr3_length: 14
clone_size: few
cdr3_aa: CASRPGLGGGELFF

j_call: TRBJ1-4
v_call: TRBV7-9
cdr3_length: 14
clone_size: -
cdr3_aa: CASSSTGVSEKLFF

j_call: TRBJ2-1
v_call: TRBV28
cdr3_length: 19
clone_size: -
cdr3_aa: CASRPLPGQGMGGHNEQFF

j_call: TRBJ2-2
v_call: TRBV7-3
cdr3_length: 12
clone_size: -
cdr3_aa: CASSSPYGELFF

j_call: TRBJ1-4
v_call: TRBV5-4
cdr3_length: 13
clone_size: once
cdr3_aa: CASSFGEGEKLFF

j_call: TRBJ1-1
v_call: TRBV28
cdr3_length: 15
clone_size: -
cdr3_aa: CASSLPTGRSAEAFF

j_call: TRBJ2-7
v_call: TRBV5-1
cdr3_length: 14
clone_size: few
cdr3_aa: CASSWGTGGYEQYF

j_call: TRBJ2-7
v_call: TRBV7-9
cdr3_length: 14
clone_size: -
cdr3_aa: CASSLLQGGYEQYF

j_call: TRBJ2-1
v_call: TRBV27
cdr3_length: 17
clone_size: -
cdr3_aa: CASSGLAGGPSHNEQFF

j_call: TRBJ2-1
v_call: TRBV9
cdr3_length: 15
clone_size: -
cdr3_aa: CASSTLAGEWAEQFF

j_call: TRBJ2-5
v_call: TRBV28
cdr3_length: 17
clone_size: -
cdr3_aa: CASSETSGRAPVETQYF

j_call: TRBJ2-3
v_call: TRBV4-3
cdr3_length: 13
clone_size: -
cdr3_aa: CASSQSVADTQYF